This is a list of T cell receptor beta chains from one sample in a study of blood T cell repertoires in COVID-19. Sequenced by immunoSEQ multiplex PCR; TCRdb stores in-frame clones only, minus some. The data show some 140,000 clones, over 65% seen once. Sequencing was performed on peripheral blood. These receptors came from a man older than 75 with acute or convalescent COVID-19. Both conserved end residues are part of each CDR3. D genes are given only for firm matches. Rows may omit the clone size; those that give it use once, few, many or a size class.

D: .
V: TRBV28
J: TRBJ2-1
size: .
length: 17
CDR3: CASYSLVQRNSYNEQFF
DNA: TGTGCCAGCTACTCCCTTGTGCAGCGAAACTCCTACAATGAGCAGTTCTTC

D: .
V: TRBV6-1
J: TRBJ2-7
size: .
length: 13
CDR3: CASNYRPPDEQYF
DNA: TGTGCCAGCAACTACAGGCCTCCCGACGAGCAGTACTTC

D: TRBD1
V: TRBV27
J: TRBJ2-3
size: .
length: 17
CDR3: CASRVGATGFRTDTQYF
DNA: TGTGCCAGCAGGGTAGGCGCGACAGGGTTTCGCACAGATACGCAGTATTTT

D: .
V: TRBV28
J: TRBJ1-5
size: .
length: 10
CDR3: CASNLWPQHF
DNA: TGTGCCAGCAACTTGTGGCCCCAGCATTTT

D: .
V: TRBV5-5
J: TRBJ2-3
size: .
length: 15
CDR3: CASSFWRSFTDTQYF
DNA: TGTGCCAGCAGCTTCTGGCGGTCTTTCACAGATACGCAGTATTTT

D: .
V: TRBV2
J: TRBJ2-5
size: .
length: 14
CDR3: CASKNAGEGETQYF
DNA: TGTGCCAGCAAAAATGCAGGGGAAGGCGAGACCCAGTACTTC

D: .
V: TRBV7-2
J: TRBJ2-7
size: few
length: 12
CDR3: CASRLQGDEQYF
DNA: TGTGCCAGCAGACTACAAGGGGACGAGCAGTACTTC

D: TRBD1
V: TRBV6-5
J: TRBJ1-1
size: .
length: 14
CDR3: CASRPTGGNTEAFF
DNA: TGTGCCAGCAGGCCGACAGGGGGGAACACTGAAGCTTTCTTT

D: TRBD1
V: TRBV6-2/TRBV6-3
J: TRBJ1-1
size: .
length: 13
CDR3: CASSYQGQAEAFF
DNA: TGTGCCAGCAGTTACCAAGGACAGGCGGAAGCTTTCTTT

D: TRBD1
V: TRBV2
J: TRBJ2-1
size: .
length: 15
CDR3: CASTKQGAAVDEQFF
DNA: TGTGCCAGCACGAAACAGGGGGCCGCTGTGGATGAGCAGTTCTTC

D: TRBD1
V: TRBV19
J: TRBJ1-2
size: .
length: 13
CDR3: CASRRGPGYGYTF
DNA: TGTGCCAGCCGGAGGGGGCCAGGCTATGGCTACACCTTC

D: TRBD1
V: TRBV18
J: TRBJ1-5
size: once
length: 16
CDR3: CASSPSTGGINQPQHF
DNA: TGTGCCAGCTCACCCTCGACAGGGGGGATTAATCAGCCCCAGCATTTT

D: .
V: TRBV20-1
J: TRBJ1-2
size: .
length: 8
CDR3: CSIYGYTF
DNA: TGCTCCATCTATGGCTACACCTTC

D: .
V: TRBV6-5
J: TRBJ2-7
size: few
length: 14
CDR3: CASNMGLPAYEQYF
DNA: TGTGCCAGCAATATGGGACTGCCTGCCTACGAGCAGTACTTC

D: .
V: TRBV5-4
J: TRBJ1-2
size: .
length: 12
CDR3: CASSLVGQGYTF
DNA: TGTGCCAGCAGCTTGGTGGGGCAGGGCTACACCTTC

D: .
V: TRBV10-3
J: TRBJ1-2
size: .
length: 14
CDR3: CAISGQSSNYGYTF
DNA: TGTGCCATCAGTGGACAGAGCTCTAACTATGGCTACACCTTC

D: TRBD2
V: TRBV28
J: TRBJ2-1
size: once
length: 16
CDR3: CASSAPSGGDYNEQFF
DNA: TGTGCCAGCAGTGCCCCTAGCGGGGGGGATTACAATGAGCAGTTCTTC

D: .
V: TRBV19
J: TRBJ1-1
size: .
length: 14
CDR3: CASTTLGGSTEAFF
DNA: TGTGCCAGTACCACCTTGGGGGGTAGCACTGAAGCTTTCTTT

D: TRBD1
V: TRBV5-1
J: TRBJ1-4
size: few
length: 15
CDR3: CASSFTGGTNEKLFF
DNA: TGCGCCAGCAGCTTCACAGGGGGCACTAATGAAAAACTGTTTTTT

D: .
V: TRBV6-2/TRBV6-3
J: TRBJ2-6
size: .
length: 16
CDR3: CASSYSVESWANVLTF
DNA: TGTGCCAGCAGTTACTCCGTGGAGTCGTGGGCCAACGTCCTGACTTTC

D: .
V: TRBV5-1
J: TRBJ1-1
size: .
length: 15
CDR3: CASSPEGVLNTEAFF
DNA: TGCGCCAGCAGCCCCGAGGGGGTTCTGAACACTGAAGCTTTCTTT

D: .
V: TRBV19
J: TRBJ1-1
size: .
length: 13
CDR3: CASGRVEYTEAFF
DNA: TGTGCCAGTGGTCGTGTCGAGTACACTGAAGCTTTCTTT

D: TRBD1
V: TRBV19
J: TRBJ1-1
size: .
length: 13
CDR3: CASSVDRVTEAFF
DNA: TGTGCCAGTAGTGTAGACAGGGTCACTGAAGCTTTCTTT

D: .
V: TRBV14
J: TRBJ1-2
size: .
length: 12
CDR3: CASSGDIYGYTF
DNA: TGTGCCAGCAGCGGGGACATCTATGGCTACACCTTC

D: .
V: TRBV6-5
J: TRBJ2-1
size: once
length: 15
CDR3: CASITVPLPYNEQFF
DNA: TGTGCCAGCATTACGGTCCCCCTTCCATACAATGAGCAGTTCTTC

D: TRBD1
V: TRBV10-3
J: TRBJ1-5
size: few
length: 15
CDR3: CAISPRQGVGQPQHF
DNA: TGTGCCATCAGCCCGAGACAGGGGGTCGGTCAGCCCCAGCATTTT

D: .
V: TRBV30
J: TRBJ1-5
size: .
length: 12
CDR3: CAWSVLRGGQHF
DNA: TGTGCCTGGAGTGTACTCCGGGGGGGACAGCATTTT

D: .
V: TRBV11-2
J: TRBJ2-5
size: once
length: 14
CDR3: CASSRGTDQETQYF
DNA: TGTGCCAGCAGCCGTGGGACTGACCAAGAGACCCAGTACTTC

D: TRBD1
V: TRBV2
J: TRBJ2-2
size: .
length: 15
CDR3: CASSGQEANTGELFF
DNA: TGTGCCAGCAGCGGACAGGAGGCGAACACCGGGGAGCTGTTTTTT

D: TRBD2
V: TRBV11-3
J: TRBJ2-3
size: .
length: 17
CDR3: CASSLDPGGPGTDTQYF
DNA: TGTGCCAGCAGCTTAGACCCGGGGGGGCCGGGCACAGATACGCAGTATTTT

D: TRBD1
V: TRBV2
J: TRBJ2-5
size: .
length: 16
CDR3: CASSVGQGLSQETQYF
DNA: TGTGCCAGCAGTGTTGGACAGGGGCTGAGTCAAGAGACCCAGTACTTC

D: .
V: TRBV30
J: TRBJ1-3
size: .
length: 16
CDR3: CAWSVGTPSSGNTIYF
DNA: TGTGCCTGGAGTGTAGGGACACCGAGCTCTGGAAACACCATATATTTT

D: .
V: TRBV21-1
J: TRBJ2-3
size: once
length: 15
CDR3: CASSNGDRVTDTQYF
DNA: TGTGCCAGCAGCAACGGGGACAGGGTCACAGATACGCAGTATTTT

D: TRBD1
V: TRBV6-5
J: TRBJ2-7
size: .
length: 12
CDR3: CASSFRQGEQYF
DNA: TGTGCCAGCAGTTTCCGACAGGGAGAGCAGTACTTC

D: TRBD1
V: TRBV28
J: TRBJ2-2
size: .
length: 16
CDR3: CASSSPQGVGTGELFF
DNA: TGTGCCAGCAGCTCACCACAGGGGGTGGGCACCGGGGAGCTGTTTTTT

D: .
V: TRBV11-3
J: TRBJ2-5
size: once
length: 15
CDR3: CASSKGGREEETQYF
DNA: TGTGCCAGCAGCAAGGGTGGCAGGGAGGAAGAGACCCAGTACTTC

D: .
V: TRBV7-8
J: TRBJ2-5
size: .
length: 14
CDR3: CASSPSRIAETQYF
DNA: TGTGCCAGCAGCCCCTCACGGATAGCGGAGACCCAGTACTTC

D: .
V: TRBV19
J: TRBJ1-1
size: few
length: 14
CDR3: CASSISRVSTEAFF
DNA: TGTGCCAGTAGTATATCCAGGGTCAGCACTGAAGCTTTCTTT

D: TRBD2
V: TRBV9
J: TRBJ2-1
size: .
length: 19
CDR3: CASSVAGGTSGVGDNEQFF
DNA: TGTGCCAGCAGCGTAGCAGGAGGGACTAGCGGGGTCGGGGACAATGAGCAGTTCTTC

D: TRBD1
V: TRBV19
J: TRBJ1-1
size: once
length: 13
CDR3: CASRGQGSTEAFF
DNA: TGTGCCAGTAGAGGACAGGGATCCACTGAAGCTTTCTTT

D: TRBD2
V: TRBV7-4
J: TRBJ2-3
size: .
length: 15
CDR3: CASSLPGGGTDTQYF
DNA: TGTGCCAGCAGCTTACCGGGCGGGGGTACAGATACGCAGTATTTT